This T cell receptor beta chain was retrieved from a study of cytomegalovirus exposure and HLA in healthy donors. About this clone: Antigen: not known.

The donors comprised healthy bone marrow donors. A multiplex PCR was run with 60 Vbeta primers and 13 Jbeta primers. Sequencing used immunoSEQ multiplex PCR; TCRdb keeps in-frame clones, though not all of them. The top ten clones hold 2% to 2.5% of a sample with roughly 160,000 clones, 75% to 90% of them seen once. Overall study results and limits: Previous analysis showed most TCR beta V segments were productive about 90% or about 30% of the time. Further analysis was carried out later, and it showed several of the most significant clusters appearing linked to common viral pathogens. In a later analysis, CMV-associated beta chains were mostly HLA-associated, it appeared.

Germline V lookup: CDR1 SGHVS, CDR2 FQNEAQ. The CDR3 sequence is 11 residues long. V was pared by 1 base and J by 11 bases, with 8 bases between. The sequenced material came from PBMCs. V gene TRBV7-8 combines with J gene TRBJ1-1, with D uncertain. This receptor was taken from a male donor in good health and CMV-seronegative. CDR3: CASSLGVRAFF. CDR3 nucleotide sequence: TGTGCCAGCAGCTTAGGGGTGCGGGCTTTCTTT.